The present entry profiles one T cell receptor beta chain with its context. Its cognate antigen is unknown. The PCR was carried out with 60 Vbeta primers and 13 Jbeta primers. Repertoires were generated with immunoSEQ multiplex PCR, while TCRdb's copy carries only in-frame clones and drops some. This sample has approximately 150,000 clones, with roughly 80% found just once. Germline V gene data show CDR1 as LNHDA and CDR2 as SQIVND (reference sequence). Trimming took 6 bases from V and 4 from J; bases not matched to a gene: 8. The CDR3 spans 15 residues. The entry originates in a study of cytomegalovirus exposure and HLA in healthy donors. The study's findings and limits: A later analysis linked a missense DCLRE1C variant to TCR beta V- and J-gene trimming.

This receptor was taken from a middle-aged woman in good health and CMV-seronegative. The sequencing sample was made of PBMCs. The J gene is TRBJ2-1, the V gene TRBV19; 8 bases agree with TRBD1. The CDR3 DNA is TGTGCCAGTAGATTAGACAGGGGACTTTACAATGAGCAGTTCTTC. Its protein product is CASRLDRGLYNEQFF. Full variable domain (remainder filled in from reference TRBV19 and TRBJ2-1): DGGITQSPKYLFRKEGQNVTLSCEQNLNHDAMYWYRQDPGQGLRLIYYSQIVNDFQKGDIAEGYSVSREKKESFPLTVTSAQKNPTAFYLCASRLDRGLYNEQFFGPGTRLTVL.